This TCR beta chain originates from a study of early T cells in non-severe SARS-CoV-2 infection. About the research overall: The sequenced material was bulk RNA from unsorted whole blood, and its chains were unpaired.

CDR1 LGHDT and CDR2 YNNKEL come from the germline V gene (reference sequence). The CDR3 totals 14 residues. V was shortened by 4 bases and J by 0 bases, with 9 bases between the two germline ends. cDNA molecules, individually, were tagged with unique molecular identifiers. Using its own MiXCR run on the 5' RACE reads, TCRdb lists one record per CDR3 protein. This table holds 60,000 to 75,000 distinct CDR3 sequences, roughly 4.6% found once. This material consisted of whole blood, taken at baseline. This TCR came from an adult who was a healthcare worker with PCR-confirmed SARS-CoV-2 infection or an uninfected control (not recorded which). The donor label of this sample is uncertain. V and J are TRBV3-1 and TRBJ1-2; D not resolved. CDR3 nucleotides: TGTGCCAGCAGCCTTGACATAGCTAACTATGGCTACACCTTC. This sequence encodes CASSLDIANYGYTF.